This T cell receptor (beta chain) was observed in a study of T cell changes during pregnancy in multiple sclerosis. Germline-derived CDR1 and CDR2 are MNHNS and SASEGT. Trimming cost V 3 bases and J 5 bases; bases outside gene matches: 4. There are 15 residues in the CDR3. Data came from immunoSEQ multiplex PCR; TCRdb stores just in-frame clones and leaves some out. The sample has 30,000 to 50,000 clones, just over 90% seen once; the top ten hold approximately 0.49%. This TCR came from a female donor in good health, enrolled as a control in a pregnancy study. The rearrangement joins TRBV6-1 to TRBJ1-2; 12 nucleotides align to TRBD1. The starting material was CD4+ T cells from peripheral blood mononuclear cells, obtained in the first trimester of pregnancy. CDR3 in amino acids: CASSDGTGGIYGYTF. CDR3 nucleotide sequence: TGTGCCAGCAGTGACGGGACAGGGGGCATATATGGCTACACCTTC.